This T cell receptor beta chain was sequenced for a study of shared clonotypes between healthy human individuals. General observations from the study: Clonotypes shared by all four donors outscored non-shared clonotypes in generation probability. Generally, naive subsets (rather than memory subsets) showed larger estimated richness.

This clone was seen a single time. Its antigen is not known. CD8 memory merged CD45RO+ with CCR7-negative CD45RA+ TemRA cells. The CDR3 extends over 14 amino acids. Trimming stripped 3 bases from V and 1 base from J, with 12 bases between. In germline, CDR1 is GTSNPN, CDR2 SVGIG (reference sequence). The repertoire was sequenced with immunoSEQ multiplex PCR; TCRdb's copy has only in-frame clones and lacks some. The repertoire holds roughly 700,000 clones, with about 92% as singletons. The V and J genes are TRBV30 and TRBJ1-2; the D gene is possibly TRBD1 (6 bases). The TCR originated in a man aged 18 to 35 in good health. Some clones in this sample may be carry-over from other donors' samples. The sample comprised memory CD8+ T cells from PBMCs. Subset indicated: CD45RO+ cells pooled with CCR7-negative TemRA cells. The CDR3: CAWRGGSFNYGYTF. Written as DNA, the CDR3 is TGTGCCTGGAGAGGGGGTTCCTTTAACTATGGCTACACCTTC.